This T cell receptor (beta chain) was captured by sequencing in a study of STAT5B mutations in CD4+ large granular lymphocyte leukemia. Germline lookup yields CDR1 SGHDT and CDR2 YYEEEE. This CDR3 is 13 amino acids long. V lost 4 bases and J lost 4, with 12 bases in between. Sequencing was at survey level. In the source study's methods: A productive frequency of 2.59 x 10-5 was the lowest detectable. The repertoire was sequenced with immunoSEQ multiplex PCR; TCRdb's copy has only in-frame clones and lacks some. From that table come the V and J calls and clone size; the DNA was used to work out D and trimming. The sample has about 24,000 clones, approximately 79% seen once. Healthy controls were blood donor buffy coats. With respect to this clone: Its specificity is unknown.

Notes on the study in general: No patients shared main leukemic clonotypes, though 20% to 25% appeared at low frequency elsewhere.

The source is a human donor in good health. The chain links TRBV5-6 to TRBJ2-7; possible D gene TRBD2, 6 bases. Sequencing was carried out using CD4+ T cells from blood buffy coats. The CDR3 reads CASSPTAGYEQYF. DNA of the CDR3: TGTGCCAGCAGCCCCACGGCGGGGTACGAGCAGTACTTC.